The text below deals with one T cell receptor (beta chain). The antigen this receptor binds is unknown. No base quality values were provided; no much bigger clone lies one nucleotide off. The immunoSEQ Assay, a bias-controlled multiplex PCR, was used to amplify TCRbeta CDR3 regions from genomic DNA. Turning to the authors' computational methods: The number of nucleated cells in each sample was estimated by amplification of reference gene primers within the assay. To quantify the absolute abundance of each unique TCRbeta CDR3 rearrangement, sequence reads were collapsed and filtered. For each sample, productive Simpson clonality was calculated by taking the square root of Simpson's diversity index across productive rearrangements. The immuneACCESS repertoire file appears here via TCRdb, limited to in-frame rearrangements. These files lack a portion of the clones; in checked studies, under half of the deficit traces to unresolved V genes, and the cause of the others is not known. V and J calls and clone size come straight from that table; D and trimming were deduced from the DNA. The sample yields approximately 150,000 clones; 80% to 85% were counted once. Clones ranked in the top ten supply roughly 8% of the sample.

Each collaborating institution followed its own protocols to collect whole blood in K2EDTA tubes. For TCRbeta analysis, collaborators shipped samples in one of three forms: frozen whole blood, isolated PBMCs, or DNA extracted from either of those sample types. Inclusive of the bounding cysteine and phenylalanine, the CDR3 is 15 residues long. The sequence is cut down to CDR3 DNA, 45 bases in frame from base 1. The junction shows trimming of 5 bases on V and 1 base on J, and the gene matches do not reach 1 base of it. The germline V gene provides CDR1 KGHSH and CDR2 LQKENI. These data come from a study of blood T cell repertoires in COVID-19 (dated by TCRdb to between 2020 and 2021). Some background on the complete study: Samples from collaborators originated in the United States, Italy and Spain and spanned both the acute and convalescent phases of COVID-19. The material from the prospective study consisted of cDNA or gDNA derived from T cells, B-cell-depleted T cells, or PBMCs. The samples were drawn from two sources: the first 160 participants of the ongoing ImmuneRACE study, and 950 to 1,500 subjects contributed by 6 global collaborators. Where available, HLA class I and class II types were obtained from metadata supplied by the sample provider rather than from assay-based typing. The dataset comprised deeply sampled blood TCRbeta repertoires from subjects exposed to, actively infected with, or recovered from COVID-19. The repertoires were released in a freely available public database meant as a resource for research on the immune response to SARS-CoV-2. Sample metadata almost always included a de-identified subject ID, COVID-19 status, age in years and sex.

Study-wide conclusions, independent of this receptor: How much clinical and demographic metadata was included differed by source and by participant, and the metadata was provided uncurated.

Material: peripheral blood. The receptor was isolated from a human donor in a cohort sampled during active COVID-19. The chain is made from TRBV18 and TRBJ2-5, with 13 central nucleotides matching TRBD2. The nucleotide sequence reads as follows: TGTGCCAGCTCAGGACTAGCGGGGGTCCAAGAGACCCAGTACTTC. Its product reads: CASSGLAGVQETQYF.